This TCR beta chain was identified in a study of identical twins. The cDNA had a unique molecular identifier and a template-switch universal primer site. Via MiXCR, TCRdb re-called the 5' RACE reads, giving one row per CDR3 protein. The data hold over 250,000 distinct CDR3 sequences, with 8.5% to 9.5% observed a single time. CDR3 length: 18 amino acids. In germline, CDR1 is SGHKS, CDR2 YYEKEE (reference sequence). V gave up 3 bases and J gave up 4 bases; unmatched junction bases: 12. In addition, the sample was reused for a study of yellow fever vaccine responses in identical twins. That source adds: Twins' vaccine T cell responses reportedly seemed partly convergent and partly personalized.

This receptor was taken from a woman between 18 and 29 years old in good health. This chain links TRBV5-5 with TRBJ2-2; 10 bases map to TRBD2. Material for sequencing was CD8+ T cells sorted from blood. The CDR3 protein is CASSWGMGLAIPTGELFF. The DNA of the CDR3 is TGTGCCAGCAGCTGGGGGATGGGACTAGCGATTCCCACCGGGGAGCTGTTTTTT.